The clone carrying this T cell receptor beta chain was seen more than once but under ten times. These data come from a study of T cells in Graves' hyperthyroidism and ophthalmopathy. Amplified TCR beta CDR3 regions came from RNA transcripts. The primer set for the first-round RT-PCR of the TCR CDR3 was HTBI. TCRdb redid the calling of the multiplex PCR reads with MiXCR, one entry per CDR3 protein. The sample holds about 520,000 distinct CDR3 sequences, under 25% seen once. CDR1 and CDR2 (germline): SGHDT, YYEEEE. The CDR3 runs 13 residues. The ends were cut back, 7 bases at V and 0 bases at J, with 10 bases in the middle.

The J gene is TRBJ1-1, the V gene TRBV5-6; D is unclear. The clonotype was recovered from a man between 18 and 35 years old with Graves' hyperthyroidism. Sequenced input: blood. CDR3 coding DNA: TGTGCCAGCTGGGGAGACATGAACACTGAAGCTTTCTTT. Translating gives CASWGDMNTEAFF.